Listed here are 28 T cell receptor beta chains from one sample, sequenced in a study of T cells in Graves' hyperthyroidism and ophthalmopathy. RNA transcripts were the template for amplifying TCR beta CDR3 regions. The TCR CDR3 first-round RT-PCR relied on the HTBI primer set. Via MiXCR, TCRdb re-called the multiplex PCR reads, giving one row per CDR3 protein. In the table there are hundreds of thousands of distinct CDR3 sequences, roughly 17% of which are singletons. The sequenced sample was blood. Receptors originate from a woman aged 18-30 years with Graves' ophthalmopathy.

The chain joins TRBV4-2 to TRBJ2-3; D gene uncertain. The germline V gene has CDR1 LGHNA and CDR2 YNFKEQ. With 1 base removed from V and 2 bases from J, the gap between germline ends came to 4 bases. The CDR3 extends over 13 amino acids. Here the CDR3 DNA reads TGTGCCAGCAGCCAAGGTCACACAGATACGCAGTATTTT. This sequence encodes CASSQGHTDTQYF.

This clonotype was seen at least ten times. V and J are TRBV3-1 and TRBJ2-2; 9 bases agree with TRBD1. V lost 4 bases, J lost 1 base, and 7 bases stayed unmatched. Germline V lookup: CDR1 LGHDT, CDR2 YNNKEL (reference sequence). The CDR3 loop spans 17 amino acids. CDR3 DNA sequence: TGTGCCAGCAGCCTACTGAACAGGGGGCGGAACACCGGGGAGCTGTTTTTT. It yields the protein CASSLLNRGRNTGELFF.

This clonotype appeared many times. The V gene is TRBV5-1, the J gene TRBJ2-3; no clear D gene. V shed 4 bases and J shed 1 base, with 7 bases lying between them. This CDR3 is 13 amino acids long. The V gene's germline CDR1 is SGHRS and CDR2 YFSETQ. In nucleotides, the CDR3 is TGCGCCAGCAGCCCCAAGGGCACAGATACGCAGTATTTT. Translated, it gives CASSPKGTDTQYF.

The J gene is TRBJ1-1, the V gene TRBV13; possibly TRBD1 for D (6 bases). Trimming left V 4 bases short and J 4 bases short, with 13 bases between. CDR1 is PRHDT, CDR2 FYEKMQ, per germline (reference sequence). The length of the CDR3 is 14 residues. The CDR3 here is CASSYLTGSTEAFF. The CDR3 region has the DNA TGTGCCAGCAGCTACCTAACAGGGAGCACTGAAGCTTTCTTT.

This clonotype was counted many times. The J gene is TRBJ2-2, the V gene TRBV6-6, with a weak D call TRBD1 (5 bases). The CDR3 contains 15 residues. Germline V gene data show CDR1 as MNHNY and CDR2 as SVGAGI (reference sequence). V was cut by 2 bases and J by 4 bases, with 11 bases left in between. CDR3 loop: CASSYRQGGTGELFF. In nucleotides, the CDR3 is TGTGCCAGCAGTTACAGGCAGGGTGGCACCGGGGAGCTGTTTTTT.

In this sample, this clonotype turned up a few times. A much larger clone differs by one base, so this may be a read error. V and J are TRBV7-9 and TRBJ2-4; 8 bases fit TRBD2. The CDR3 is 16 amino acids. Germline values: CDR1 SEHNR, CDR2 FQNEAQ (reference sequence). Unmatched junction bases numbered 9, after V lost 6 bases and J lost 2 bases. The CDR3 sequence is CASRPRGGSSKNIQYF. The CDR3 DNA reads as TGTGCCAGCAGACCCCGGGGGGGCTCGTCCAAAAACATTCAGTACTTC.

Only a few counts were recorded for this clonotype. The chain carries TRBV12-3 or TRBV12-4 and TRBJ2-1; TRBD1 is a possible D gene (6 bases). This CDR3 is 19 amino acids long. V gave up 3 bases and J gave up 1 base, with 22 bases separating them. CDR3 sequence (DNA): TGTGCCAGCAGTTTTTCCCCCTACACTCAGGGGTTTTCCTACAATGAGCAGTTCTTC. Translated, it gives CASSFSPYTQGFSYNEQFF.

This chain joins TRBV14 and TRBJ1-3, with 9 bases fitting TRBD1. CDR3 length: 16 amino acids. The V gene's germline CDR1 is SGHDN and CDR2 FVKESK. With 0 bases clipped from V and 4 bases from J, the junction kept 4 bases outside the gene matches. CDR3 amino acids: CASSQDGDRVGNTIYF. DNA for the CDR3: TGTGCCAGCAGCCAAGATGGGGACAGGGTAGGAAACACCATATATTTT.

This clonotype was detected a few times. This chain links TRBV27 with TRBJ2-7, with 9 nucleotides matching TRBD1. The CDR3 sequence is 16 residues long. The germline V gene encodes CDR1 MNHEY and CDR2 SMNVEV (reference sequence). Trimming took 4 bases from V and 3 from J; bases not matched to a gene: 10. The CDR3 DNA is TGTGCCAGCAGTTCCTATACCCCGGGACAGGGCTACGAGCAGTACTTC. This encodes CASSSYTPGQGYEQYF.

This clonotype was counted ten times or more. The V gene is TRBV27, the J gene TRBJ2-1, with 11 bases that match TRBD2. J gave up 2 bases and V 6 bases, and 6 bases lay outside the gene matches. The CDR3 covers 16 residues. Germline V gene sequence: CDR1 MNHEY, CDR2 SMNVEV (reference sequence). The CDR3 DNA reads as TGTGCCAGCAGGGTGATAGCGGGAGGGACCTACAATGAGCAGTTCTTC. It codes for CASRVIAGGTYNEQFF.

This clonotype was detected many times. The chain has TRBV6-1 and TRBJ1-1; D is uncertain. V shed 4 bases and J shed 1 base, with 13 bases lying between them. From germline, CDR1 is MNHNS and CDR2 SASEGT. The CDR3 runs to 15 residues. The CDR3 region has the DNA TGTGCCAGCAGTGGAAACAGATTTGAGAACACTGAAGCTTTCTTT. Protein sequence: CASSGNRFENTEAFF.

Regarding this clonotype: Just one base apart from a much larger clone, this may be a read error. The chain carries TRBV28 and TRBJ1-5; D may be TRBD1 (6 bases). Germline V gives CDR1 MDHEN, CDR2 SYDVKM. V lost 5 bases, J lost 7 bases, and 18 bases lay in between. The CDR3 loop spans 15 amino acids. The CDR3 nucleotides are TGTGCCAGCAGTAACAGGGACAAAGGGACACAGCCCCAGCATTTT. Its protein is CASSNRDKGTQPQHF.

The V gene is TRBV20-1, the J gene TRBJ1-5; perhaps TRBD1 as D (5 bases). Germline V gene data show CDR1 as DFQATT and CDR2 as SNEGSKA (reference sequence). Trimming shortened V by 3 bases and J by 5 bases, and 8 bases separated the two germline ends. This CDR3 contains 12 residues. CDR3 sequence reads: CSASWGDQPQHF. DNA for the CDR3: TGCAGTGCTAGCTGGGGGGATCAGCCCCAGCATTTT.

At least ten counts were recorded for this clonotype. The V and J genes are TRBV20-1 and TRBJ2-2; the match to TRBD1 covers 9 bases. Trimming took 2 bases from V and 6 from J; bases not matched to a gene: 10. The CDR3 length is 16 residues. CDR1 DFQATT and CDR2 SNEGSKA come from the germline V gene (reference sequence). CDR3 sequence (DNA): TGCAGTGCTAGAACCATCGGACAGGGGACGCCCGGGGAGCTGTTTTTT. Residues: CSARTIGQGTPGELFF.

This clonotype was detected ten times or more. The germline gene is not matched at one end of the junction; a read error may be the cause. The CDR3 DNA reads TGTGCCAGTAGTATAGAGGCAGGTGCGAACGCTGAAGCTTTCTTT. This sequence encodes CASSIEAGANAEAFF. The rearrangement uses TRBV19 and TRBJ1-1; D not resolved. This CDR3 is built from 15 residues. The V gene's germline CDR1 is LNHDA and CDR2 SQIVND (reference sequence).

This clonotype was seen only a few times. This sequence joins TRBV6-1 and TRBJ1-4; unclear D gene. The CDR3 length is 14 residues. Germline V lookup: CDR1 MNHNS, CDR2 SASEGT. Trimming removed 7 bases at V and 4 bases at J, with 13 bases between. CDR3 amino acids: CASIPGTDNEKLFF. The CDR3 nucleotides are TGTGCCAGCATTCCGGGTACGGATAATGAAAAACTGTTTTTT.

At least ten counts were recorded for this clonotype. V is TRBV28 and J is TRBJ1-2, with D tentatively TRBD1 (6 bases). This CDR3 is built from 16 residues. The germline V gene has CDR1 MDHEN and CDR2 SYDVKM. Trimming removed 7 bases from V and 8 bases from J, with 26 bases in between. CDR3 loop: CASTQQGLGLFGGYTF. The CDR3 DNA follows: TGTGCCAGCACCCAACAGGGATTGGGGCTTTTTGGCGGCTACACCTTC.

With regard to this clonotype: At one end the junction does not follow the germline gene, possibly because of a read error. The V gene is TRBV7-9, the J gene TRBJ2-1; 9 bases match TRBD1. The germline gives CDR1 SEHNR, CDR2 FQNEAQ (reference sequence). This CDR3 region has 17 residues. CDR3 in DNA: TGTGCCAGCAGCATAGCGCCGGGCGGGACAGGGTGGGATGAGCAGTTCTTC. Encoded protein: CASSIAPGGTGWDEQFF.

Regarding this clonotype: Given the absence of the conserved phenylalanine or tryptophan at the CDR3 end, a read error is likely. The CDR3 sequence is CASSEQANYGYTS. CDR3 nucleotides: TGTGCCAGCAGTGAGCAAGCTAACTATGGCTACACCTCC. V is TRBV6-1 and J is TRBJ1-2; D not resolved. CDR3 size: 13 residues. V lost 3 bases to trimming and J lost 0 bases, with 5 bases between them. The germline gives CDR1 MNHNS, CDR2 SASEGT.

V gene TRBV6-2 or TRBV6-3 combines with J gene TRBJ2-6; D uncertain. Trimming removed 7 bases at V and 0 bases at J, with 7 bases between. Germline V lookup: CDR1 MNHEY, CDR2 SVGEGT. The CDR3 contains 14 residues. The CDR3 loop is CASTLISGANVLTF. CDR3 DNA sequence: TGTGCCAGCACCCTCATCTCTGGGGCCAACGTCCTGACTTTC.

This clonotype appeared a few times. A much bigger clone sits one base away, suggesting this may be a read error. The rearrangement links TRBV11-2 to TRBJ2-2; no reliable D call. This CDR3 comprises 12 residues. The germline V gene has CDR1 SGHAT and CDR2 FQNNGV. The V and J ends lost 5 bases and 7 bases respectively, with 8 bases between them. CDR3 sequence: CASSLPDGELFF. The CDR3 DNA reads as TGTGCCAGCAGCCTACCTGACGGGGAGCTGTTTTTT.

This clonotype was detected a few times. The chain couples TRBV28 to TRBJ2-6, with 11 bases fitting TRBD1. The germline gives CDR1 MDHEN, CDR2 SYDVKM. CDR3 length: 19 amino acids. V shed 5 bases, J shed 0 bases, and the junction held 9 bases outside the gene matches. Here the CDR3 DNA reads TGTGCCAGCAGTCTAGTCGGGGACAGGGGGAGCTCTGGGGCCAACGTCCTGACTTTC. Translation gives CASSLVGDRGSSGANVLTF.

The chain uses TRBV5-6 and TRBJ1-1; 9 bases fit TRBD1. V lost 2 bases and J lost 3; bases outside the gene matches: 8. This CDR3 has 16 amino acids. Germline CDR1 and CDR2: SGHDT and YYEEEE. CDR3 loop: CASSFPSQGAYTEAFF. CDR3 sequence (DNA): TGTGCCAGCAGCTTTCCCTCACAGGGGGCCTACACTGAAGCTTTCTTT.

In nucleotides, the CDR3 is TGTGCCAGCAGCCAAGAGCAGCTATCCTCCTACAATGAGCAGTTCTTC. It yields the protein CASSQEQLSSYNEQFF. The rearrangement links TRBV14 to TRBJ2-1; D gene ambiguous. The CDR3 totals 16 residues. Trimming removed 0 bases at V and 0 bases at J, with 9 bases between. The germline V gene has CDR1 SGHDN and CDR2 FVKESK.

CDR3 protein: CASSLSSQGDNNEQFF. The CDR3 DNA sequence: TGTGCCAGCAGCTTATCCAGCCAGGGAGATAACAATGAGCAGTTCTTC. This sequence joins TRBV7-9 and TRBJ2-1, with D perhaps being TRBD1 or TRBD2 (5 bases each). V lost 2 bases and J 5 bases, leaving 16 bases between the germline ends. CDR1 is SEHNR and CDR2 is FQNEAQ in the germline V gene (reference sequence). The CDR3 runs 16 residues.

The sample holds many counts of this clonotype. This sequence joins TRBV28 and TRBJ2-7, with 9 bases that match TRBD2. The germline V gene encodes CDR1 MDHEN and CDR2 SYDVKM. CDR3 length: 15 amino acids. J gave up 0 bases and V 1 base, and 1 base lay outside the gene matches. The CDR3 nucleotides read TGTGCCAGCAGTTTATTACTAGCGGGCTCCTACGAGCAGTACTTC. As protein: CASSLLLAGSYEQYF.

This clonotype was seen at least ten times. This chain joins TRBV20-1 and TRBJ1-4; 10 bases match TRBD1. The CDR3 consists of 13 residues. Per germline, CDR1 DFQATT and CDR2 SNEGSKA (reference sequence). Trimming at V came to 6 bases and at J to 8 bases, leaving 6 bases not matched to a gene. CDR3 DNA: TGCAGTGCCCGACAGGGGGCGGGGGAAAAACTGTTTTTT. The encoded protein is CSARQGAGEKLFF.

Many counts were recorded for this clonotype. The rearrangement joins TRBV11-2 to TRBJ2-1; 14 bases are a match to TRBD2. Germline CDR1 SGHAT, CDR2 FQNNGV. V dropped 2 bases and J dropped 8; count of bases not matched to a gene: 11. CDR3 size: 18 residues. CDR3 DNA sequence: TGTGCCAGCAGCTTACAGATCTGGACTAGCGGGAGGTCTCATGAGCAGTTCTTC. Amino acids: CASSLQIWTSGRSHEQFF.